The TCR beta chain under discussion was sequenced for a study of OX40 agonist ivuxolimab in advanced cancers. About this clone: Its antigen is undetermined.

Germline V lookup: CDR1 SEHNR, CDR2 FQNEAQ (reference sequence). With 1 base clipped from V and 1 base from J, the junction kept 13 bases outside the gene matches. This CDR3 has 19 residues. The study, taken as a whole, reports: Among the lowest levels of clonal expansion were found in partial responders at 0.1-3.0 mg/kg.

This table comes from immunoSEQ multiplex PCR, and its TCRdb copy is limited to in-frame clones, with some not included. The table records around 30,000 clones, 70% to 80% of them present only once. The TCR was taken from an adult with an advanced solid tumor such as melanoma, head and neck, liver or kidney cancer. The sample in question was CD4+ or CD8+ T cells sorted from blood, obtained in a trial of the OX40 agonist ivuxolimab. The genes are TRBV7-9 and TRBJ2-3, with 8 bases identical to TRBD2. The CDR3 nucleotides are TGTGCCAGCAGCTTAGTTACGGGCACGGGACTAGGGGGCACAGATACGCAGTATTTT. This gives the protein CASSLVTGTGLGGTDTQYF.